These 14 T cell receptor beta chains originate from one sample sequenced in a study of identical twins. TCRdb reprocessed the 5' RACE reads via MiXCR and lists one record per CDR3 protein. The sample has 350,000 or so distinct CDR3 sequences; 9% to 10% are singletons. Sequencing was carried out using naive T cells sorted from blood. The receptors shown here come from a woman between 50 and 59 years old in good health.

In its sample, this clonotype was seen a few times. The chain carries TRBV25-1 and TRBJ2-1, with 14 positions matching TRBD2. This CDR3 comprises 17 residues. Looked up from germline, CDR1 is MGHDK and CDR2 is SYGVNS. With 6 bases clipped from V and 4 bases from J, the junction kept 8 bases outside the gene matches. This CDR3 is CASREGLAGATYNEQFF. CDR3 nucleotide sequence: TGTGCCAGCAGGGAGGGACTAGCGGGAGCGACATACAATGAGCAGTTCTTC.

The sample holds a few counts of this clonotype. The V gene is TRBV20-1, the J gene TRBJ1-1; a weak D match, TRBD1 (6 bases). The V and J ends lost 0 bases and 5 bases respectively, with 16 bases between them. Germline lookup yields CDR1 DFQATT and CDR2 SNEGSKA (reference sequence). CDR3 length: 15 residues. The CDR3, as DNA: TGCAGTGCTAGAGATGGGACACGGGGGTCGACTGAAGCTTTCTTT. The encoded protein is CSARDGTRGSTEAFF.

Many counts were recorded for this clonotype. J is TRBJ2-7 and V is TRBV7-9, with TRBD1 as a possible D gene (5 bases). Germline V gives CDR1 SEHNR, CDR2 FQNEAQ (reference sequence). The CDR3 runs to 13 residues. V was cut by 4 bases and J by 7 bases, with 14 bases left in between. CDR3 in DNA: TGTGCCAGCAGCTCCCAAGGGAAGGGGGAGCAGTACTTC. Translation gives CASSSQGKGEQYF.

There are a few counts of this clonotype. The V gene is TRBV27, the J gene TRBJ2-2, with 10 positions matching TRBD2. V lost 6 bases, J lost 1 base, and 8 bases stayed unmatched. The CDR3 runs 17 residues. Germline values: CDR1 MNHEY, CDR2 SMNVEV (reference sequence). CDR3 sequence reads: CASRIAGGGRNTGELFF. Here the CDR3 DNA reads TGTGCCAGCAGAATAGCGGGAGGTGGGAGGAACACCGGGGAGCTGTTTTTT.

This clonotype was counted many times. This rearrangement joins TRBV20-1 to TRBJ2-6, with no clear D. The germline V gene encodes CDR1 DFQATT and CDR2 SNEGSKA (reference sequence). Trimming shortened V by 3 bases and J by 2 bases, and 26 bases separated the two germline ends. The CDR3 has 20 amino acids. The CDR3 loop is CSASFDLTPQLSPGANVLTF. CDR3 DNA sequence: TGCAGTGCTAGTTTTGATCTTACCCCGCAACTTTCTCCTGGGGCCAACGTCCTGACTTTC.

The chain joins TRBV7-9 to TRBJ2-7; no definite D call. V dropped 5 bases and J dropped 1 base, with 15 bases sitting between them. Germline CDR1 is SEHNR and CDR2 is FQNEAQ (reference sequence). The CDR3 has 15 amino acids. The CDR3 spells CASSLRQGLSYEQYF. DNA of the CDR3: TGTGCCAGCAGCCTAAGACAAGGGCTTTCCTACGAGCAGTACTTC. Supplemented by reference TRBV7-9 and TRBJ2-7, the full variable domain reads DTGVSQNPRHKITKRGQNVTFRCDPISEHNRLYWYRQTLGQGPEFLTYFQNEAQLEKSRLLSDRFSAERPKGSFSTLEIQRTEQGDSAMYLCASSLRQGLSYEQYFGPGTRLTVT.

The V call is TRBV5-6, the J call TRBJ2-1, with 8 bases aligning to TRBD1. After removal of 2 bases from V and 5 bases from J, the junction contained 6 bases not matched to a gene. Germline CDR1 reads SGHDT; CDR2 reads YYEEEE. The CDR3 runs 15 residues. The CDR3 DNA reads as TGTGCCAGCAGCTTTACGGACAGGGATGACAATGAGCAGTTCTTC. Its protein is CASSFTDRDDNEQFF.

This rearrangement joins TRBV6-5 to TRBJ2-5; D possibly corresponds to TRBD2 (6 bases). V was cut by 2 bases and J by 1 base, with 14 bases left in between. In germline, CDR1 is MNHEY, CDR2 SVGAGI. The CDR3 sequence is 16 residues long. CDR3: CASSYRRGDTQETQYF. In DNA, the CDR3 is TGTGCCAGCAGTTACCGGAGGGGCGACACCCAAGAGACCCAGTACTTC.

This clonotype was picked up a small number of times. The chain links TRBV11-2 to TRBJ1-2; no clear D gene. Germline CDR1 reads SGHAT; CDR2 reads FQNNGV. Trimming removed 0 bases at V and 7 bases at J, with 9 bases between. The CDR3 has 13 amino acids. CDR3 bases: TGTGCCAGCAGCTTAGAAGTATATGGTGGCTACACCTTC. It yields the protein CASSLEVYGGYTF.

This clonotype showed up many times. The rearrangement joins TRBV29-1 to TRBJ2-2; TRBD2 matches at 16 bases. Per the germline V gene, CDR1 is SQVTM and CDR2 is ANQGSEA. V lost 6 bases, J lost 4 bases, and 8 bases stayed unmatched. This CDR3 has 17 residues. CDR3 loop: CSVESGTSGRATGELFF. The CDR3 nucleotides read TGCAGCGTGGAATCCGGGACTAGCGGGAGGGCCACCGGGGAGCTGTTTTTT.

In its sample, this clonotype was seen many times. CDR3 DNA: TGTGCCAGCAGTCCGACGTCCGTCGCGATCTATGGCTACACCTTC. Translation gives CASSPTSVAIYGYTF. The genes are TRBV12-3 or TRBV12-4 and TRBJ1-2; D not resolved. The CDR3 is 15 residues long. The V and J ends lost 5 bases and 4 bases respectively, with 17 bases between them.

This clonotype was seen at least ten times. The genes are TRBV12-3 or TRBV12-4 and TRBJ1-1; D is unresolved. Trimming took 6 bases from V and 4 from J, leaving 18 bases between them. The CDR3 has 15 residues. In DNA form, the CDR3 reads TGTGCCAGCAGCTACAGTTTGGGTTGGAGCACTGAAGCTTTCTTT. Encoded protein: CASSYSLGWSTEAFF.

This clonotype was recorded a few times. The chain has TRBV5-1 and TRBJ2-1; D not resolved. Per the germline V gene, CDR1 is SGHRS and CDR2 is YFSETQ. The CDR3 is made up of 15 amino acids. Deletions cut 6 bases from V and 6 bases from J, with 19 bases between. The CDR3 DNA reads TGCGCCAGCAATTCCGAGACGGAGTTGTTCAATGAGCAGTTCTTC. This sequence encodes CASNSETELFNEQFF.

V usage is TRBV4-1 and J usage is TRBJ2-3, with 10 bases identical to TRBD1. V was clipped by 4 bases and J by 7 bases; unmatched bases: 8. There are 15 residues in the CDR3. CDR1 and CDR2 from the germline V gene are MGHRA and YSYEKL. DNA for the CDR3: TGCGCCAGCAGCCCGTCCGGGACAGGGGTTTATACGCAGTATTTT. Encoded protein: CASSPSGTGVYTQYF.